What follows are 23 T cell receptor beta chains derived from one specimen sequenced in a study of T cells expressing NK-cell markers. After re-calling the 5' RACE reads, TCRdb lists one entry per CDR3 protein, DNA absent. The specimen's table records roughly 390,000 distinct CDR3 sequences. Sequenced input: blood T cells: a sorted CD56 or NKG2C T cell subset, CD4+ or CD8+ T cells, or bulk PBMC T cells (not recorded which). Source of these receptors: a man aged 18-70 years in good health.

The chain carries TRBV5-1 and TRBJ1-4; TCRdb lists TRBD1, though no DNA is available to test this call. Germline CDR1 reads SGHRS; CDR2 reads YFSETQ. The length of the CDR3 is 15 residues. The CDR3 sequence is CASSRNRGDNEKLFF.

The CDR3 loop reads CASSPTGLAGGNIQYF. This sequence joins TRBV4-2 and TRBJ2-4; the TRBD2 assignment by TCRdb is unverifiable without DNA. This CDR3 region has 16 residues. CDR1 and CDR2 (germline): LGHNA, YNFKEQ.

This chain connects TRBV2 to TRBJ2-7. Per the germline V gene, CDR1 is SNHLY and CDR2 is FYNNEI. The CDR3 sequence is 14 residues long. CDR3 loop: CASSGSELSYEQYF. The entire variable domain, with the rest obtained from reference TRBV2 and TRBJ2-7, is as follows: EPEVTQTPSHQVTQMGQEVILRCVPISNHLYFYWYRQILGQKVEFLVSFYNNEISEKSEIFDDQFSVERPDGSNFTLKIRSTKLEDSAMYFCASSGSELSYEQYFGPGTRLTVT.

The J gene is TRBJ2-7, the V gene TRBV20-1; TCRdb's D call of TRBD2 is untestable without DNA. The CDR3 runs 17 residues. CDR1 and CDR2 from the germline V gene are DFQATT and SNEGSKA (reference sequence). CDR3: CSALNPAPTLTQYEQYF.

The rearrangement uses TRBV4-2 and TRBJ2-3. Germline V gene lookup returns CDR1 LGHNA and CDR2 YNFKEQ. The CDR3 extends over 16 amino acids. The CDR3 region is CASSQLGLMDADTQYF.

The chain is built from TRBV11-2 and TRBJ1-6; TCRdb outputs TRBD1, but without DNA this stays unchecked. The germline gives CDR1 SGHAT, CDR2 FQNNGV. CDR3 length equals 14 residues. CDR3 region: CASSFDRGGSPLHF.

The chain uses TRBV9 and TRBJ2-3; the TRBD2 assignment by TCRdb is unverifiable without DNA. This CDR3 contains 16 residues. Per the germline V gene, CDR1 is SGDLS and CDR2 is YYNGEE. Here the CDR3 reads CASSVEGLAPTDTQYF.

The CDR3 protein is CASSPTQGFGNSPLHF. The gene calls are TRBV18 and TRBJ1-6; TCRdb calls TRBD1, which cannot be checked without DNA. The CDR3 has 16 residues. CDR1 is KGHSH, CDR2 LQKENI, per germline.

The rearrangement uses TRBV7-9 and TRBJ1-3. The CDR3 consists of 16 residues. Germline V gene sequence: CDR1 SEHNR, CDR2 FQNEAQ (reference sequence). This chain's CDR3 is CASSSQNSPSGNTIYF.

V usage is TRBV12-5 and J usage is TRBJ2-5; no DNA is available, so the TRBD2 call from TCRdb remains unchecked. The CDR3 runs 16 residues. From germline, CDR1 is LGHNT and CDR2 FRNRAP. CDR3 loop: CASARGGRAHTETQYF.

The chain uses TRBV5-4 and TRBJ2-4; TCRdb indicates TRBD1, and absent DNA this call remains unverified. Germline CDR1 reads SGHNT; CDR2 reads YYREEE (reference sequence). This CDR3 is built from 19 residues. The CDR3 sequence: CASSLVVQGASSAKNIQYF.

This chain uses TRBV12-3 or TRBV12-4 with TRBJ2-7. This CDR3 spans 15 amino acids. The CDR3 protein is CASSQHGGGSYEQYF.

This chain joins TRBV12-3 or TRBV12-4 and TRBJ1-1; the D call of TRBD1 rests on TCRdb alone, since no DNA is present to check it. The CDR3 runs to 15 residues. CDR3 protein: CASNRRSGAYTEAFF.

The CDR3 protein is CASRHGTGGNDEQFF. This chain joins TRBV3-1 and TRBJ2-1; TCRdb selects TRBD1, and the lack of DNA leaves this call unchecked. The CDR3 has 15 amino acids. Germline lookup yields CDR1 LGHDT and CDR2 YNNKEL (reference sequence).

The chain is built from TRBV5-1 and TRBJ2-3; TCRdb lists TRBD1, though no DNA is available to test this call. Germline V lookup: CDR1 SGHRS, CDR2 YFSETQ. The CDR3 has 17 residues. This CDR3 reads CASSLRFDRGFTDTQYF. The full variable domain, with the rest looked up from reference TRBV5-1 and TRBJ2-3, is KAGVTQTPRYLIKTRGQQVTLSCSPISGHRSVSWYQQTPGQGLQFLFEYFSETQRNKGNFPGRFSGRQFSNSRSEMNVSTLELGDSALYLCASSLRFDRGFTDTQYFGPGTRLTVL.

CDR3 sequence reads: CASSPQGKQETQYF. This chain uses TRBV5-4 with TRBJ2-5; the TCRdb D gene call, TRBD1, has no DNA to confirm it. Germline V CDR1 and CDR2: SGHNT, YYREEE (reference sequence). The CDR3 consists of 14 residues.

The chain links TRBV20-1 to TRBJ2-7; TCRdb selects TRBD2, and the lack of DNA leaves this call unchecked. The CDR3 is made up of 16 amino acids. Germline loops: CDR1 DFQATT, CDR2 SNEGSKA (reference sequence). The CDR3 protein is CSAIPRLAGFSYEQYF.

This chain's CDR3 is CASSYGRTDTQYF. This chain connects TRBV7-7 to TRBJ2-3. In germline, CDR1 is SSHAT, CDR2 FNYEAQ (reference sequence). The CDR3 is made up of 13 amino acids. Together with reference TRBV7-7 and TRBJ2-3, the CDR3 gives the full variable domain: GAGVSQSPRYKVTKRGQDVTLRCDPISSHATLYWYQQALGQGPEFLTYFNYEAQPDKSGLPSDRFSAERPEGSISTLTIQRTEQRDSAMYRCASSYGRTDTQYFGPGTRLTVL.

The genes are TRBV18 and TRBJ1-1. Germline V gene data show CDR1 as KGHSH and CDR2 as LQKENI. The CDR3 sequence is 13 residues long. The CDR3: CASSPNSGKEAFF.

The chain links TRBV20-1 to TRBJ1-5; TCRdb's D call, TRBD1, is unchecked because there is no DNA. From germline, CDR1 is DFQATT and CDR2 SNEGSKA (reference sequence). The CDR3 runs to 16 residues. Here the CDR3 reads CSAKGQGRLGGQPQHF.

J is TRBJ2-3 and V is TRBV7-8; TCRdb names TRBD2, which stays unverified in the absence of DNA. The CDR3 consists of 17 residues. Looked up from germline, CDR1 is SGHVS and CDR2 is FQNEAQ. The CDR3 region is CASSYGLAGGSTDTQYF.

The chain has TRBV20-1 and TRBJ2-7; the D call of TRBD1 rests on TCRdb alone, since no DNA is present to check it. CDR1 DFQATT and CDR2 SNEGSKA come from the germline V gene (reference sequence). The CDR3 length is 15 residues. The CDR3 here is CSAFNRGKRSYEQYF.

The CDR3 here is CASSLDLQGYYGYTF. The rearrangement uses TRBV11-2 and TRBJ1-2. CDR3 length: 15 amino acids. From germline, CDR1 is SGHAT and CDR2 FQNNGV. The full variable domain, with the rest looked up from reference TRBV11-2 and TRBJ1-2, is EAGVAQSPRYKIIEKRQSVAFWCNPISGHATLYWYQQILGQGPKLLIQFQNNGVVDDSQLPKDRFSAERLKGVDSTLKIQPAKLEDSAVYLCASSLDLQGYYGYTFGSGTRLTVV.